This T cell receptor (beta chain) comes out of a study of Ad26.COV2.S vaccination and SARS-CoV-2 variants. On this clone: Its target is not known.

Study conclusions and caveats: Spike-specific responses of CD8+ and CD4+ T cells were reported to display substantial breadth after vaccination. Vaccine recipients had higher spike-specific TCR breadth than placebo recipients. People who got the vaccine or the placebo had similar non-spike TCR breadth. There was a possibility that the TCR breadth and depth analyses underestimated total T cell responses.

V lost 2 bases to trimming and J lost 5 bases, with 14 bases between them. The CDR3 consists of 14 residues. Germline V CDR1 and CDR2: SGHKS, YYEKEE (reference sequence). Method: immunoSEQ multiplex PCR; TCRdb's copy keeps in-frame clones and lacks some. The sample carries about 94,000 clones, around 82% recorded once. The J gene is TRBJ2-7, the V gene TRBV5-5, with D perhaps being TRBD1 or TRBD2 (5 bases each). The TCR comes from a human donor who had recovered from COVID-19. Sequenced material: peripheral blood, taken after recovery from COVID-19. CDR3 DNA sequence: TGTGCCAGCAGCTTCCCCGGGGACGCCAACGAGCAGTACTTC. Its protein is CASSFPGDANEQYF. Using reference TRBV5-5 and TRBJ2-7 for the parts outside the CDR3, the full variable domain is DAGVTQSPTHLIKTRGQQVTLRCSPISGHKSVSWYQQVLGQGPQFIFQYYEKEERGRGNFPDRFSARQFPNYSSELNVNALLLGDSALYLCASSFPGDANEQYFGPGTRLTVT.